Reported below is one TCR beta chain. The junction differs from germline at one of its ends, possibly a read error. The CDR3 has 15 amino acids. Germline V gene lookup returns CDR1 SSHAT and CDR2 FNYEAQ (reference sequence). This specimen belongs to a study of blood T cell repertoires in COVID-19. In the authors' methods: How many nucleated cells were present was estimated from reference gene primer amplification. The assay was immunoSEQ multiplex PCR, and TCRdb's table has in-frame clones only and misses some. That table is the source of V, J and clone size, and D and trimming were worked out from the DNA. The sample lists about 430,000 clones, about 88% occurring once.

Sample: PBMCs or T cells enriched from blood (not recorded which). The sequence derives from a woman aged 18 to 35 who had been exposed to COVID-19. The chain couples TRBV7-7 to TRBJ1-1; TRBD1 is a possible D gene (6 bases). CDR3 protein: CASSLVRWTVQKAFF. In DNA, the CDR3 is TGTGCTAGCAGCTTAGTACGCTGGACAGTCCAGAAGGCTTTCTTT.